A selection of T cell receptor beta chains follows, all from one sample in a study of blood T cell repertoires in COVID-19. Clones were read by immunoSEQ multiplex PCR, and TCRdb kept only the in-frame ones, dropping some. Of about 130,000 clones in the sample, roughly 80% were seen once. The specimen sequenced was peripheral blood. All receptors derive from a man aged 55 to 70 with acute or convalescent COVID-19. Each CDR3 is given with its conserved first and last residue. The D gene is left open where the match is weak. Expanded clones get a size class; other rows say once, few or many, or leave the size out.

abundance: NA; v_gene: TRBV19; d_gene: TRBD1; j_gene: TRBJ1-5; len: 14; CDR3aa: CASSSGGWGQPQHF; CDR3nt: TGTGCCAGTAGCTCAGGGGGCTGGGGTCAGCCCCAGCATTTT
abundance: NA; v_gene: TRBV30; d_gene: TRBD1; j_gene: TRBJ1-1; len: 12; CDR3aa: CAWTQGDHGAFF; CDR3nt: TGTGCCTGGACACAGGGGGACCATGGAGCTTTCTTT
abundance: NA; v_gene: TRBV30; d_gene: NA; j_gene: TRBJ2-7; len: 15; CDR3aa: CAWSVPKPTAYEQYF; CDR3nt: TGTGCCTGGAGTGTACCCAAACCGACAGCCTACGAGCAGTACTTC
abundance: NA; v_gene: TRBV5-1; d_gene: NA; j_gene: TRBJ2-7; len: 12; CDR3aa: CASSLSSVEQYF; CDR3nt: TGCGCCAGCAGCTTGTCGAGCGTCGAGCAGTACTTC
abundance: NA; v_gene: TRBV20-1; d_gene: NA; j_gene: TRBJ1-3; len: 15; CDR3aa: CSASSGREGGNTIYF; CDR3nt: TGCAGTGCTAGTTCCGGGCGGGAGGGCGGAAACACCATATATTTT
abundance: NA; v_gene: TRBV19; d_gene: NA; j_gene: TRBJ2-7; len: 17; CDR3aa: CASSIDSAGIESYEQYF; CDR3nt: TGTGCCAGTAGTATAGATTCCGCGGGAATAGAATCCTACGAGCAGTACTTC
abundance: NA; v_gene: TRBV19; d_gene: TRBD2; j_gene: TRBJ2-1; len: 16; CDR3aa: CASKKGRESSYNEQFF; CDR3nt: TGTGCCAGCAAAAAGGGGAGGGAGAGCTCCTACAATGAGCAGTTCTTC
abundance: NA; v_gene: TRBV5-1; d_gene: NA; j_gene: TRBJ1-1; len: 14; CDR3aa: CASSLAYLNTEAFF; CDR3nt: TGCGCCAGCAGCTTGGCTTATCTGAACACTGAAGCTTTCTTT
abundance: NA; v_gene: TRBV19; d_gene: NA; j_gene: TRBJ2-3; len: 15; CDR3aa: CASSMGQLSTDTQYF; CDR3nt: TGTGCCAGTAGTATGGGGCAGCTTAGCACAGATACGCAGTATTTT
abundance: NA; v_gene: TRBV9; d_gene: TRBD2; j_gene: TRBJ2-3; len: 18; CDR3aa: CASSAPNELAEDPDTQYF; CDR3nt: TGTGCCAGCAGCGCTCCAAACGAACTAGCGGAGGACCCAGATACGCAGTATTTT
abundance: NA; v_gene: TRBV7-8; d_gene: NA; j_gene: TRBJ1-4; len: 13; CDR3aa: CASSLSRVGKLFF; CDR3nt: TGTGCCAGCAGCTTATCTCGGGTAGGAAAACTGTTTTTT
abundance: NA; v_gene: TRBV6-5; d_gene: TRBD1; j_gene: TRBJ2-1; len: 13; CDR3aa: CASSSYRGGEQFF; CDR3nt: TGTGCCAGCAGTAGTTACAGGGGCGGAGAGCAGTTCTTC
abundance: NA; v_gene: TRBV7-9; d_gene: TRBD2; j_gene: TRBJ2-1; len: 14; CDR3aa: CATLSGRSYNEQFF; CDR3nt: TGTGCCACCCTAAGCGGGAGGTCCTACAATGAGCAGTTCTTC
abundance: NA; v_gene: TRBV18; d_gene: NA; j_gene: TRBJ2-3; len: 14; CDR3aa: CASSPRVRTDTQYF; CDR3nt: TGTGCCAGCTCACCCAGGGTTAGAACAGATACGCAGTATTTT
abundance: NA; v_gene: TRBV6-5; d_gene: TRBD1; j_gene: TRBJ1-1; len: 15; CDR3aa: CASSPRGGMNTEAFF; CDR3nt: TGTGCCAGCAGTCCAAGAGGGGGCATGAACACTGAAGCTTTCTTT
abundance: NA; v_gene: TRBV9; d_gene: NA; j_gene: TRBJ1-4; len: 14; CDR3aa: CASTRGGSGEKLFF; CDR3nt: TGTGCCAGCACCCGAGGGGGAAGTGGAGAAAAACTGTTTTTT
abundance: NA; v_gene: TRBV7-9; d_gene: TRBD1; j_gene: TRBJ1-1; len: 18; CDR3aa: CASSSYLIRTGGYTEAFF; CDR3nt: TGTGCCAGCAGCTCGTATCTAATAAGGACAGGGGGCTACACTGAAGCTTTCTTT
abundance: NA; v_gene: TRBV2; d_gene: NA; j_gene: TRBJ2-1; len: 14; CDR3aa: CASTLVRTGNEQFF; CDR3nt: TGTGCCAGCACCCTAGTCAGAACCGGCAATGAGCAGTTCTTC
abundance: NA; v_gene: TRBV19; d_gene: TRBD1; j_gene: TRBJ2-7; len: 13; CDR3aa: CASTGQGTSEQYF; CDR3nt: TGTGCCAGTACGGGACAGGGGACCTCCGAGCAGTACTTC
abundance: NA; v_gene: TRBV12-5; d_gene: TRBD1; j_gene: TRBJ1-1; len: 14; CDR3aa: CASGLPSGQGQAFF; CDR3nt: TGTGCTAGTGGTTTGCCCTCCGGACAGGGGCAAGCTTTCTTT
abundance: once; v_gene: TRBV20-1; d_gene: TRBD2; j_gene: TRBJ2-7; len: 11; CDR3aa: CSARGAGEQYF; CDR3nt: TGCAGTGCTAGAGGAGCGGGGGAGCAGTACTTC
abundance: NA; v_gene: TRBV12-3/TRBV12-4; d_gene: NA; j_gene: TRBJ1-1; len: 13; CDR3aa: CASIVTENTEAFF; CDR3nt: TGTGCCAGCATTGTGACAGAGAACACTGAAGCTTTCTTT